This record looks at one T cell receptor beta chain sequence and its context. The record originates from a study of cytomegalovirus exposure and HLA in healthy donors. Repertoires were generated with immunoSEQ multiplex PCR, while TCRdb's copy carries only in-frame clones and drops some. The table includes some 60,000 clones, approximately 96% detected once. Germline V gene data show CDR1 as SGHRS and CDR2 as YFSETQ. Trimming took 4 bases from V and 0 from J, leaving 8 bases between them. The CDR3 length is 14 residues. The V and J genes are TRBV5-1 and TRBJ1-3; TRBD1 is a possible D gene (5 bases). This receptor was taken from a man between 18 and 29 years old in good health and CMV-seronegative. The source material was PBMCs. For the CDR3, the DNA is TGCGCCAGCAGCCTAGACAGCTCTGGAAACACCATATATTTT. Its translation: CASSLDSSGNTIYF.